This T cell receptor (beta chain) was captured by sequencing in a study of post-analysis software for immune sequencing data. Study at large: The patients showed relapsing-remitting, secondary progressive and progressive-relapsing multiple sclerosis courses. Study-level results: Five or six TRBV segments, TRBV5-6, TRBV5-1 and TRBV20-1 among them, were found more frequent in patients than controls. Strong co-clustering by F measure was evident for samples that had been prepared in the same batch.

Unique molecular identifiers were built into the TCR beta cDNA libraries. In TCRdb, the PCR reads were re-called with MiXCR into one record per CDR3 protein. The repertoire holds approximately 730,000 distinct CDR3 sequences, with around 46% as singletons. Only one count was recorded for this clonotype. The antigen is undetermined. This CDR3 spans 12 amino acids. V lost 6 bases to trimming and J lost 12 bases, with 16 bases between them. This chain uses TRBV12-3 or TRBV12-4 with TRBJ2-3; D might be TRBD1 (8 bases). The sample was blood. The receptor comes from a girl aged 5-17 years with multiple sclerosis. Here the CDR3 DNA reads TGTGCCAGCAGCGTGGACAGGGAGGGTCAGTATTTT. Translation gives CASSVDREGQYF.